This is a list of T cell receptor beta chains from one sample in a study of beta chain features in type 1 diabetes. Sequencing used immunoSEQ multiplex PCR; TCRdb keeps in-frame clones, though not all of them. The sample includes just under 150,000 clones, 10% to 15% seen only once; the top ten take about 1.3%. The sequenced sample was central memory CD4+ T cells from blood. The receptors derive from a man between 18 and 35 years old with type 1 diabetes. CDR3s include the opening cysteine and the closing phenylalanine or tryptophan.

j_call: TRBJ2-1
v_call: TRBV5-4
cdr3_aa: CASSTGTGRGYNEQFF

j_call: TRBJ2-1
v_call: TRBV7-9
cdr3_aa: CASGNHGSDEQFF

j_call: TRBJ2-3
v_call: TRBV6-1
cdr3_aa: CASSEPAGPRPWTQYF

j_call: TRBJ2-7
v_call: TRBV30
cdr3_aa: CALQGYHEQYF

j_call: TRBJ1-2
v_call: TRBV18
cdr3_aa: CASSPTPAGYGYTF

j_call: TRBJ1-1
v_call: TRBV2
cdr3_aa: CASSRALSNTEAFF

j_call: TRBJ1-6
v_call: TRBV5-4
cdr3_aa: CASRKQVVNSPLHF

j_call: TRBJ1-2
v_call: TRBV5-4
cdr3_aa: CASSDKLSGYTF

j_call: TRBJ2-3
v_call: TRBV4-2
cdr3_aa: CASSQDTGADTQYF

j_call: TRBJ2-7
v_call: TRBV19
cdr3_aa: CASSLDGSSYEQYF

j_call: TRBJ2-3
v_call: TRBV7-2
cdr3_aa: CASRRRWPSGGTDTQYF

j_call: TRBJ2-7
v_call: TRBV5-6
cdr3_aa: CASSPIGGEQYF

j_call: TRBJ1-5
v_call: TRBV30
cdr3_aa: CAWSQSQIDQPQHF

j_call: TRBJ2-7
v_call: TRBV7-2
cdr3_aa: CASGRQLGEDEQYF

j_call: TRBJ2-3
v_call: TRBV15
cdr3_aa: CATSRDRTHTDTQYF

j_call: TRBJ2-5
v_call: TRBV11-2
cdr3_aa: CASSLVTGGQETQYF

j_call: TRBJ2-3
v_call: TRBV10-3
cdr3_aa: CAIARGLTDTQYF

j_call: TRBJ2-1
v_call: TRBV12-5
cdr3_aa: CASGFRLREKSNEQFF

j_call: TRBJ1-6
v_call: TRBV28
cdr3_aa: CASSPRHNNSPLHF

j_call: TRBJ2-1
v_call: TRBV5-1
cdr3_aa: CASSLATSGGNNEQFF

j_call: TRBJ2-5
v_call: TRBV11-2
cdr3_aa: CASSLVSRETQYF

j_call: TRBJ2-1
v_call: TRBV6-5
cdr3_aa: CASSWDGYNEQFF

j_call: TRBJ1-1
v_call: TRBV18
cdr3_aa: CASSRTRNTEAFF

j_call: TRBJ2-7
v_call: TRBV5-1
cdr3_aa: CASATTGEAYEQYF

j_call: TRBJ1-4
v_call: TRBV7-8
cdr3_aa: CASSPTRSDAKLFF

j_call: TRBJ1-2
v_call: TRBV9
cdr3_aa: CASSTSQGAGYGYTF

j_call: TRBJ2-5
v_call: TRBV6-5
cdr3_aa: CASSGTASTETQYF

j_call: TRBJ2-2
v_call: TRBV29-1
cdr3_aa: CSVAGQASMSELFF

j_call: TRBJ1-1
v_call: TRBV19
cdr3_aa: CASSYQPDSTEAFF

j_call: TRBJ1-2
v_call: TRBV4-1
cdr3_aa: CASSPSAEGNYGYTF

j_call: TRBJ2-5
v_call: TRBV18
cdr3_aa: CASSPKETQYF

j_call: TRBJ1-1
v_call: TRBV25-1
cdr3_aa: CASSYAKNTEAFF

j_call: TRBJ1-5
v_call: TRBV2
cdr3_aa: CASSGQDQPQHF

j_call: TRBJ1-1
v_call: TRBV29-1
cdr3_aa: CSVEGTANTEAFF

j_call: TRBJ2-2
v_call: TRBV7-6
cdr3_aa: CASSLKGPNTGELFF

j_call: TRBJ2-3
v_call: TRBV7-2
cdr3_aa: CASSPTWASVTDTQYF

j_call: TRBJ1-4
v_call: TRBV2
cdr3_aa: CASRPDNEKLFF

j_call: TRBJ2-3
v_call: TRBV25-1
cdr3_aa: CASMRDGEGDTQYF

j_call: TRBJ2-3
v_call: TRBV6-6
cdr3_aa: CASRPGQGPPDTQYF

j_call: TRBJ2-6
v_call: TRBV10-1
cdr3_aa: CASSPSRVANVLTF

j_call: TRBJ2-4
v_call: TRBV18
cdr3_aa: CASSLMRGDIQYF

j_call: TRBJ2-6
v_call: TRBV5-1
cdr3_aa: CASSRGDSSSGANVLTF

j_call: TRBJ2-5
v_call: TRBV13
cdr3_aa: CASSILPGAVQETQYF

j_call: TRBJ1-1
v_call: TRBV7-9
cdr3_aa: CASSHNSLDRGNTEAFF

j_call: TRBJ2-2
v_call: TRBV7-9
cdr3_aa: CAINPGQTGTGELFF

j_call: TRBJ1-3
v_call: TRBV14
cdr3_aa: CASSQDPAKKGNTIYF

j_call: TRBJ2-5
v_call: TRBV4-1
cdr3_aa: CASSLQRGAGETQYF

j_call: TRBJ2-1
v_call: TRBV7-2
cdr3_aa: CASSLATSGVRNEQFF

j_call: TRBJ2-3
v_call: TRBV19
cdr3_aa: CASSIAGLASDTQYF

j_call: TRBJ1-1
v_call: TRBV10-2
cdr3_aa: CASRVRGSSNTEAFF

j_call: TRBJ2-2
v_call: TRBV18
cdr3_aa: CASSPGTVVGELFF